These 26 T cell receptor beta chains were all obtained from the same sample, sequenced in a study of post-analysis software for immune sequencing data. Prepared libraries of TCR beta cDNA carried unique molecular identifiers. TCRdb recomputed calls from the PCR reads with MiXCR, one row per CDR3 protein. This repertoire shows around 150,000 distinct CDR3 sequences, approximately 35% found once; its top ten account for under 30%. This sample comprised blood, obtained after autologous hematopoietic stem cell transplantation. These receptors came from a girl aged 10 to 17 with multiple sclerosis.

The chain has TRBV9 and TRBJ2-4; D possibly corresponds to TRBD1 (6 bases). This CDR3 has 11 amino acids. V gave up 4 bases and J gave up 13 bases, with 12 bases separating them. Germline V gene lookup returns CDR1 SGDLS and CDR2 YYNGEE. The CDR3, as DNA: TGTGCCAGCAGCTCTACAGGGCGGCAGTACTTC. It translates to CASSSTGRQYF.

V usage is TRBV6-5 and J usage is TRBJ2-5, with 7 bases identical to TRBD2. TRBJ2-7 matches the DNA end more closely, so the J call is doubtful. The CDR3 is 15 amino acids. Germline V gene lookup returns CDR1 MNHEY and CDR2 SVGAGI. The CDR3 DNA follows: TGTGCCAGCAAATCGGCGGGAGTCCCTTTAGGCGAGCAGTACTTC. As protein: CASKSAGVPLGEQYF.

The chain carries TRBV2 and TRBJ2-3, with 14 bases that match TRBD2. Germline lookup yields CDR1 SNHLY and CDR2 FYNNEI. This CDR3 is built from 15 residues. V trimming: 7 bases; J trimming: 5 bases; junction bases outside the gene matches: 5. Written as DNA, the CDR3 is TGTGCCAGCACCAAGACTAGCGGGAGGGAAGATACGCAGTATTTT. It codes for CASTKTSGREDTQYF.

This clonotype has a handful of counts. This chain joins TRBV10-1 and TRBJ1-1; the match to TRBD1 covers 7 bases. J was trimmed by 2 bases and V by 5 bases; bases with no gene match: 8. This CDR3 has 15 amino acids. Germline V gene data show CDR1 as WNHNN and CDR2 as SYGVQD (reference sequence). This chain's CDR3 is CASSTRTGYNTEAFF. The CDR3 DNA follows: TGCGCCAGCAGTACTCGGACAGGCTACAACACTGAAGCTTTCTTT.

The chain links TRBV27 to TRBJ1-5; TRBD1 matches 9 bases. The V segment lost 2 bases and the J segment 7 bases; nucleotides outside the gene matches: 18. Germline-derived CDR1 and CDR2 are MNHEY and SMNVEV (reference sequence). CDR3 length: 19 residues. The CDR3 loop reads CASSLVAGTGNAMGQPQHF. CDR3 DNA sequence: TGTGCCAGCAGTTTAGTGGCGGGGACAGGGAATGCAATGGGCCAGCCCCAGCATTTT.

This chain joins TRBV24-1 and TRBJ2-1, with a weak D call TRBD2 (6 bases). The CDR3 length is 19 residues. Trimming pared 3 bases from V and 4 bases from J, leaving 24 bases between. The V gene's germline CDR1 is KGHDR and CDR2 SFDVKD. Written as DNA, the CDR3 is TGTGCCACCAGTGATATCCCCGGAGTGAATGGACTAAGGTACAATGAGCAGTTCTTC. Its translation is CATSDIPGVNGLRYNEQFF.

The gene calls are TRBV10-3 and TRBJ2-7, with 9 bases fitting TRBD1. This CDR3 has 13 residues. From germline, CDR1 is ENHRY and CDR2 SYGVKD. V trimming: 3 bases; J trimming: 10 bases; junction bases outside the gene matches: 7. The CDR3 protein is CAISETDRGIQYF. In nucleotides, the CDR3 is TGTGCCATCAGTGAAACGGACAGGGGAATTCAGTACTTC.

This clonotype turned up a few times. This chain joins TRBV4-3 and TRBJ2-3; the D is unclear. The V gene lost 0 bases and the J gene lost 0 bases, with 13 bases spanning the gap. Germline CDR1 and CDR2: LGHNA and YSLEER. There are 17 residues in the CDR3. The CDR3 nucleotides read TGCGCCAGCAGCCAAGATGGTGCGGCTACTAGCACAGATACGCAGTATTTT. This sequence encodes CASSQDGAATSTDTQYF.

This clonotype was observed at least ten times. This rearrangement joins TRBV10-3 to TRBJ2-3; 8 nucleotides line up with TRBD1. There are 14 residues in the CDR3. Germline V CDR1 and CDR2: ENHRY, SYGVKD. The V and J ends lost 8 bases and 0 bases, in that order; junction bases with no gene match: 4. The CDR3 here is CAIGTGPSTDTQYF. The CDR3 bases are TGTGCCATCGGGACAGGCCCTAGCACAGATACGCAGTATTTT.

The chain has TRBV20-1 and TRBJ2-3, with D perhaps matching TRBD1 (6 bases). V was clipped by 5 bases and J by 2 bases, with 17 bases between them. The CDR3 is made up of 15 amino acids. CDR1 is DFQATT, CDR2 SNEGSKA, per germline (reference sequence). The CDR3 loop is CSALPWDTSTDTQYF. In nucleotides, the CDR3 is TGCAGTGCTCTCCCTTGGGACACTTCCACAGATACGCAGTATTTT.

This clonotype was seen a few times. The CDR3 loop reads CASSWKGEQFF. CDR3 sequence (DNA): TGTGCCAGCAGCTGGAAAGGTGAGCAGTTCTTC. J is TRBJ2-1 and V is TRBV7-2; no definite D call. Looked up from germline, CDR1 is SGHTA and CDR2 is FQGNSA. The CDR3 has 11 residues. V lost 4 bases and J lost 9, with 7 bases in between. The full variable domain, its missing parts supplied by reference TRBV7-2 and TRBJ2-1, is GAGVSQSPSNKVTEKGKDVELRCDPISGHTALYWYRQSLGQGLEFLIYFQGNSAPDKSGLPSDRFSAERTGGSVSTLTIQRTQQEDSAVYLCASSWKGEQFFGPGTRLTVL.

This clonotype appeared a few times. The chain carries TRBV7-3 and TRBJ2-1, with D perhaps being TRBD1 or TRBD2 (5 bases each). Germline values: CDR1 SGHTA, CDR2 FQGTGA. This CDR3 is 15 amino acids long. V lost 2 bases and J lost 1, with 9 bases in between. Written as DNA, the CDR3 is TGTGCCAGCAGCTTAGGGACGGCGTCCTACAATGAGCAGTTCTTC. It is translated as CASSLGTASYNEQFF.

This clonotype has more than one count but fewer than ten. The chain recombines TRBV4-3 with TRBJ2-5; 7 nucleotides agree with TRBD1. CDR1 and CDR2 (germline): LGHNA, YSLEER. This CDR3 is 14 amino acids long. Trimming at V came to 1 base and at J to 5 bases, leaving 4 bases not matched to a gene. CDR3 amino acids: CASSQGGGRETQYF. The CDR3, as DNA: TGCGCCAGCAGCCAAGGAGGGGGCAGGGAGACCCAGTACTTC.

As regards this clonotype: Since a much larger clone is just one base distant, this may be a read error. The chain uses TRBV28 and TRBJ1-5, with D unresolved. The CDR3 loop spans 12 amino acids. The germline V gene has CDR1 MDHEN and CDR2 SYDVKM. Trimming took 3 bases from V and 4 from J, leaving 4 bases between them. The CDR3 spells CASSFRNQPQHF. The CDR3 coding sequence is TGTGCCAGCAGTTTTAGGAATCAGCCCCAGCATTTT.

The J gene is TRBJ2-1, the V gene TRBV6-2 or TRBV6-3; D is possibly TRBD1 (7 bases). This CDR3 is 11 amino acids long. Trimming left V 5 bases short and J 9 bases short, with 8 bases between. CDR1 MNHEY and CDR2 SVGEGT come from the germline V gene. The CDR3 DNA sequence: TGTGCCAGCAGTCAGGGGGGTGAGCAGTTCTTC. Translating gives CASSQGGEQFF.

The chain is built from TRBV14 and TRBJ2-1; D is uncertain. Germline V gene data show CDR1 as SGHDN and CDR2 as FVKESK. Trimming left V 3 bases short and J 5 bases short, with 17 bases between. This CDR3 has 16 amino acids. In DNA, the CDR3 is TGTGCCAGCAGCCAGACCCAGCTCTTGGGGAACAATGAGCAGTTCTTC. Translating it yields CASSQTQLLGNNEQFF.

V usage is TRBV20-1 and J usage is TRBJ1-2, with 7 nucleotides matching TRBD1. The CDR3 loop spans 16 amino acids. Unmatched junction bases numbered 9, after V lost 2 bases and J lost 0 bases. The germline CDR1 and CDR2 sequences are DFQATT and SNEGSKA (reference sequence). This CDR3 reads CSARTTGTDPNYGYTF. The DNA of the CDR3 is TGCAGTGCTAGAACGACCGGGACAGATCCTAACTATGGCTACACCTTC.

This clonotype occurred a few times. The V gene is TRBV11-3, the J gene TRBJ2-4; 16 nucleotides match TRBD2. CDR1 is SGHNT, CDR2 YENEEA, per germline. V shed 4 bases and J 9 bases; nucleotides not matched to a gene: 6. The CDR3 sequence is 16 residues long. CDR3 coding DNA: TGTGCCAGCAGCTCCACCGGGACTAGCGGGAGGGGCATTCAGTACTTC. Protein sequence: CASSSTGTSGRGIQYF.

A few counts support this clonotype. This may arise from a read error, as a much more abundant clone is one base away. The chain carries TRBV13 and TRBJ2-7; D is unresolved. Looked up from germline, CDR1 is PRHDT and CDR2 is FYEKMQ (reference sequence). The CDR3 runs 13 residues. CDR3 nucleotide sequence: TGTGCCATCAGCGCCCAGAACTCCTACGAGCAGTACTTC. Its translation: CAISAQNSYEQYF.

This clonotype was seen only a few times. Here the CDR3 reads CASSPYSGRGSSGANVLTF. For the CDR3, the DNA is TGTGCCAGCAGTCCATATAGCGGGAGGGGCTCCTCTGGGGCCAACGTCCTGACTTTC. V is TRBV27 and J is TRBJ2-6; 11 nucleotides match TRBD2. Per the germline V gene, CDR1 is MNHEY and CDR2 is SMNVEV (reference sequence). V trimming: 5 bases; J trimming: 0 bases; junction bases outside the gene matches: 9. The CDR3 covers 19 residues.

This clonotype is a singleton in its sample. V is TRBV15 and J is TRBJ2-3; a weak D match, TRBD1 (5 bases). Germline CDR1 is LNHNV and CDR2 is YYDKDF (reference sequence). The CDR3 consists of 16 residues. Trimming left V 5 bases short and J 4 bases short, with 19 bases between. The CDR3 here is CATSFRRLTGPDTQYF. The CDR3 bases are TGTGCCACCAGCTTTAGGCGATTAACAGGCCCAGATACGCAGTATTTT.

The sample holds a few counts of this clonotype. The chain employs TRBV9 and TRBJ2-3; a possible D gene is TRBD2 (5 bases). The V and J ends lost 3 bases and 1 base respectively, with 12 bases between them. The CDR3 is 15 residues long. Germline V gives CDR1 SGDLS, CDR2 YYNGEE. The DNA for the CDR3 is TGTGCCAGCAGCGGCGTAGGGAGTGGCACAGATACGCAGTATTTT. This gives the protein CASSGVGSGTDTQYF. Full variable domain (remainder filled in from reference TRBV9 and TRBJ2-3): DSGVTQTPKHLITATGQRVTLRCSPRSGDLSVYWYQQSLDQGLQFLIQYYNGEERAKGNILERFSAQQFPDLHSELNLSSLELGDSALYFCASSGVGSGTDTQYFGPGTRLTVL.

This clonotype was seen only a few times. The rearrangement joins TRBV20-1 to TRBJ2-3; the D gene is possibly TRBD2 (6 bases). V was pared by 6 bases and J by 10 bases, with 20 bases between. The CDR3 is 13 residues long. Germline V CDR1 and CDR2: DFQATT, SNEGSKA (reference sequence). CDR3 residues: CSAGDFGVGAQYF. CDR3 DNA: TGCAGTGCAGGGGACTTCGGGGTTGGAGCGCAGTATTTT.

This clonotype appeared a few times. In DNA form, the CDR3 reads TGTGCCAGCAGTTTTCTCCCGGGGGATAGCAATCAGCCCCAGCATTTT. Its protein is CASSFLPGDSNQPQHF. V gene TRBV12-3 or TRBV12-4 combines with J gene TRBJ1-5; D might be TRBD1 (5 bases). The V end lost 3 bases, the J end lost 0 bases, and 12 bases lay between the germline ends. CDR3 length equals 16 residues.

This clonotype was counted a few times. The chain carries TRBV5-1 and TRBJ2-7; tentatively, D is TRBD1 or TRBD2 (6 bases each). CDR1 is SGHRS and CDR2 is YFSETQ in the germline V gene. This CDR3 has 14 residues. V lost 0 bases, J lost 3 bases, and 10 bases lay in between. CDR3 in DNA: TGCGCCAGCAGCTTGGGAGGGGGAGGCTACGAGCAGTACTTC. It is translated as CASSLGGGGYEQYF.

This sequence joins TRBV20-1 and TRBJ2-7; D unresolved. V shed 6 bases and J shed 6 bases, with 18 bases lying between them. This CDR3 spans 13 amino acids. Germline CDR1 and CDR2: DFQATT and SNEGSKA (reference sequence). CDR3 nucleotides: TGCAGTGCAACCGACCGGCGACGCGGCGAGCAGTACTTC. Its protein is CSATDRRRGEQYF.